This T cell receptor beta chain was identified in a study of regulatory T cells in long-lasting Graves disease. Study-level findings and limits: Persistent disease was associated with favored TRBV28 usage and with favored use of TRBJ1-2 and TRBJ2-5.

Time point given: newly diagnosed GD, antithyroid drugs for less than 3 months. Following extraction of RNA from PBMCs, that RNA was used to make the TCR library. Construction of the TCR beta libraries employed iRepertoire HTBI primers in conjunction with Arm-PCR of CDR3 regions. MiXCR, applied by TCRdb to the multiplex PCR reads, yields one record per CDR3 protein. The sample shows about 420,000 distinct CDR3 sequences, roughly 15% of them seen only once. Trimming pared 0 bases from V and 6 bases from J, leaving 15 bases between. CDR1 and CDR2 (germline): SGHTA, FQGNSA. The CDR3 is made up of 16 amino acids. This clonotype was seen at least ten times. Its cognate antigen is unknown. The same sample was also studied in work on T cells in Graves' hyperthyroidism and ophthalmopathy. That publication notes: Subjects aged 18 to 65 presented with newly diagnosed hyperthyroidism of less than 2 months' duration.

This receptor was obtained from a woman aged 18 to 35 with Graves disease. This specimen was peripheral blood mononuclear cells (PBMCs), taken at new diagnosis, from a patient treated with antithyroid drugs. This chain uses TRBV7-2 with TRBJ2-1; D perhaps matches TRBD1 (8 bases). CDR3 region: CASSLASGTGLNEQFF. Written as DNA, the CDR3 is TGTGCCAGCAGCTTAGCGAGCGGGACAGGACTCAATGAGCAGTTCTTC.